The 22 T cell receptor beta chains below were found in one sample sequenced in a study of cytomegalovirus exposure and HLA in healthy donors. The assay was immunoSEQ multiplex PCR, and TCRdb's table has in-frame clones only and misses some. The sample includes about 58,000 clones, around nine tenths of them seen just once. The sequenced sample was PBMCs. The receptors shown here come from a young man in good health and CMV-seronegative.

The rearrangement joins TRBV19 to TRBJ2-3, with 7 bases aligning to TRBD2. Trimming cost V 1 base and J 1 base; bases outside gene matches: 5. Looked up from germline, CDR1 is LNHDA and CDR2 is SQIVND (reference sequence). This CDR3 has 16 amino acids. CDR3 DNA sequence: TGTGCCAGTAGTATAGGTGTTAGCGGGCGCACAGATACGCAGTATTTT. Amino acids: CASSIGVSGRTDTQYF.

The chain links TRBV11-2 to TRBJ2-3; D remains ambiguous. Trimming left V 1 base short and J 2 bases short, with 13 bases between. The CDR3 runs to 16 residues. Germline loops: CDR1 SGHAT, CDR2 FQNNGV. CDR3 coding DNA: TGTGCCAGCAGCTTAGGATTGGTTGCGGTCACAGATACGCAGTATTTT. Translating gives CASSLGLVAVTDTQYF.

The chain recombines TRBV4-1 with TRBJ2-7; possibly TRBD2 for D (6 bases). Germline-derived CDR1 and CDR2 are MGHRA and YSYEKL. The ends were cut back, 0 bases at V and 1 base at J, with 13 bases in the middle. This CDR3 comprises 16 residues. As DNA, the CDR3 is TGCGCCAGCAGCCAAGATCCGGCGGGACCGTCCTACGAGCAGTACTTC. Translated, it gives CASSQDPAGPSYEQYF.

The chain recombines TRBV2 with TRBJ2-3, with 7 bases aligning to TRBD2. CDR1 and CDR2 from the germline V gene are SNHLY and FYNNEI. The CDR3 has 16 amino acids. Trimming cost V 4 bases and J 2 bases; bases outside gene matches: 9. The CDR3 bases are TGTGCCAGCAGTGTATGGGCGGGAGAACCCACAGATACGCAGTATTTT. It yields the protein CASSVWAGEPTDTQYF. Full variable domain (missing parts from reference TRBV2 and TRBJ2-3): EPEVTQTPSHQVTQMGQEVILRCVPISNHLYFYWYRQILGQKVEFLVSFYNNEISEKSEIFDDQFSVERPDGSNFTLKIRSTKLEDSAMYFCASSVWAGEPTDTQYFGPGTRLTVL.

The chain joins TRBV27 to TRBJ2-5, with TRBD2 matching 10 bases. This CDR3 region has 18 residues. J lost 5 bases, V lost 2 bases, and 14 bases had no gene match. Germline values: CDR1 MNHEY, CDR2 SMNVEV (reference sequence). The CDR3 is CASSLRPAAAGGLETQYF. For the CDR3, the DNA is TGTGCCAGCAGTTTACGTCCGGCCGCAGCGGGAGGGTTGGAGACCCAGTACTTC.

The chain employs TRBV28 and TRBJ2-3; 7 bases agree with TRBD2. Germline lookup yields CDR1 MDHEN and CDR2 SYDVKM. Losses at the gene ends were 6 bases for V and 0 bases for J; bases not matched to a gene: 12. The CDR3 has 17 residues. The CDR3 bases are TGTGCCAGCAGCCCCATCGGCCTAGCGGCTAGCACAGATACGCAGTATTTT. This encodes CASSPIGLAASTDTQYF.

The V and J genes are TRBV19 and TRBJ2-7; 11 nucleotides line up with TRBD2. J lost 3 bases, V lost 7 bases, and 5 bases had no gene match. Germline values: CDR1 LNHDA, CDR2 SQIVND (reference sequence). The CDR3 runs to 14 residues. The CDR3 is CASNPGLAVYEQYF. DNA of the CDR3: TGTGCCAGTAATCCGGGACTAGCGGTCTACGAGCAGTACTTC.

The V gene is TRBV2, the J gene TRBJ2-3; unclear D gene. V gave up 4 bases and J gave up 2 bases, with 13 bases separating them. CDR3 length: 15 amino acids. Germline CDR1 and CDR2: SNHLY and FYNNEI. DNA for the CDR3: TGTGCCAGCAGTGCTGAGGCTTTATACACAGATACGCAGTATTTT. This gives the protein CASSAEALYTDTQYF. The full variable domain, rest sourced from reference TRBV2 and TRBJ2-3, is EPEVTQTPSHQVTQMGQEVILRCVPISNHLYFYWYRQILGQKVEFLVSFYNNEISEKSEIFDDQFSVERPDGSNFTLKIRSTKLEDSAMYFCASSAEALYTDTQYFGPGTRLTVL.

To note about this clone: Other DNA sequences in this specimen translate into the identical CDR3. V and J are TRBV5-1 and TRBJ1-5; TRBD1 agrees at 7 bases. In germline, CDR1 is SGHRS, CDR2 YFSETQ. Trimming took 0 bases from V and 2 from J; bases not matched to a gene: 2. The CDR3 spans 15 residues. The CDR3 DNA sequence: TGCGCCAGCAGCTTGGACGGACAGGGCAATCAGCCCCAGCATTTT. Protein product: CASSLDGQGNQPQHF.

The J gene is TRBJ2-2, the V gene TRBV27; 8 bases match TRBD2. Germline lookup yields CDR1 MNHEY and CDR2 SMNVEV (reference sequence). This CDR3 has 17 amino acids. V shed 5 bases and J 2 bases; nucleotides not matched to a gene: 10. The CDR3 nucleotides read TGTGCCAGCAGTCCATGGAATAGCGGGAAAAACACCGGGGAGCTGTTTTTT. It is translated as CASSPWNSGKNTGELFF.

The V call is TRBV30, the J call TRBJ1-5; 9 bases map to TRBD1. Germline V lookup: CDR1 GTSNPN, CDR2 SVGIG (reference sequence). V gave up 5 bases and J gave up 4 bases; unmatched junction bases: 9. This CDR3 has 15 residues. CDR3 sequence reads: CAWRRDRGNNQPQHF. DNA of the CDR3: TGTGCCTGGCGAAGAGACAGGGGGAATAATCAGCCCCAGCATTTT.

V and J are TRBV7-6 and TRBJ2-1, with D tentatively TRBD2 (6 bases). The V end lost 5 bases, the J end lost 1 base, and 12 bases lay between the germline ends. The V gene's germline CDR1 is SGHVS and CDR2 FNYEAQ. This CDR3 region has 15 residues. In DNA, the CDR3 is TGTGCCAGCAGCATTCAAGCGGGTTCCTACAATGAGCAGTTCTTC. It yields the protein CASSIQAGSYNEQFF.

The chain links TRBV5-4 to TRBJ2-5; 12 bases are shared with TRBD1. The V and J ends lost 4 bases and 5 bases, in that order; junction bases with no gene match: 6. This CDR3 contains 15 residues. In germline, CDR1 is SGHNT, CDR2 YYREEE (reference sequence). CDR3 DNA sequence: TGTGCCAGCAGCGGGGGACAGGGGGCTTATGAGACCCAGTACTTC. Translated: CASSGGQGAYETQYF.

CDR3: CASSQQAGGNEQFF. The CDR3 nucleotides read TGCGCCAGCAGCCAACAAGCGGGAGGCAATGAGCAGTTCTTC. The chain employs TRBV4-1 and TRBJ2-1; TRBD2 matches 9 bases. Germline V gene sequence: CDR1 MGHRA, CDR2 YSYEKL. CDR3 size: 14 residues. With 2 bases clipped from V and 6 bases from J, the junction kept 2 bases outside the gene matches.

The genes are TRBV28 and TRBJ1-1; 7 nucleotides line up with TRBD1. V shed 5 bases and J 5 bases; nucleotides not matched to a gene: 8. This CDR3 spans 14 amino acids. Germline V gene lookup returns CDR1 MDHEN and CDR2 SYDVKM. The CDR3 DNA follows: TGTGCCAGCAGTGAAGAGGGGGCCGGGACTGAAGCTTTCTTT. Protein sequence: CASSEEGAGTEAFF.

As concerns this clone: Other DNA variants within this sample encode the same CDR3. The V and J genes are TRBV18 and TRBJ2-1; 10 nucleotides agree with TRBD2. CDR1 KGHSH and CDR2 LQKENI come from the germline V gene. V shed 5 bases and J 0 bases; nucleotides not matched to a gene: 4. This CDR3 is built from 16 residues. CDR3 DNA sequence: TGTGCCAGCTCAGGAGCGGGGGGGTCCTCCTACAATGAGCAGTTCTTC. It specifies CASSGAGGSSYNEQFF.

The V gene is TRBV19, the J gene TRBJ2-7; TRBD1 matches at 9 bases. Germline V CDR1 and CDR2: LNHDA, SQIVND (reference sequence). With 4 bases clipped from V and 0 bases from J, the junction kept 13 bases outside the gene matches. CDR3 length equals 18 residues. CDR3 region: CASSTSSGTGYFSYEQYF. The DNA of the CDR3 is TGTGCCAGTAGTACCTCTTCCGGGACAGGGTATTTCTCCTACGAGCAGTACTTC.

This chain joins TRBV7-8 and TRBJ2-1; D gene unclear. Trimming shortened V by 1 base and J by 9 bases, and 7 bases separated the two germline ends. Germline values: CDR1 SGHVS, CDR2 FQNEAQ. The CDR3 spans 12 residues. The CDR3 nucleotides read TGTGCCAGCAGCTTAGTGGGCAGTGAGCAGTTCTTC. Translating gives CASSLVGSEQFF.

This chain connects TRBV5-5 to TRBJ1-1; unclear D gene. There are 13 residues in the CDR3. Germline CDR1 is SGHKS and CDR2 is YYEKEE (reference sequence). Trimming stripped 0 bases from V and 4 bases from J, with 7 bases between. Here the CDR3 DNA reads TGTGCCAGCAGCTTGGACGAGGTCACTGAAGCTTTCTTT. It yields the protein CASSLDEVTEAFF.

V gene TRBV7-9 combines with J gene TRBJ2-5; D ambiguous. CDR1 is SEHNR, CDR2 FQNEAQ, per germline (reference sequence). The CDR3 runs 15 residues. V lost 2 bases and J 2 bases, leaving 12 bases between the germline ends. The CDR3 spells CASSLSGIRQETQYF. In DNA, the CDR3 is TGTGCCAGCAGCTTATCCGGAATCAGGCAAGAGACCCAGTACTTC.

The V and J genes are TRBV15 and TRBJ1-3; 9 bases are shared with TRBD1. The CDR3 is 16 residues long. The trim removed 0 bases at V and 4 bases at J, leaving 4 bases unmatched. Germline values: CDR1 LNHNV, CDR2 YYDKDF (reference sequence). CDR3 coding DNA: TGTGCCACCAGCAGAGAACCCGGGACAGGGGGAAACACCATATATTTT. Residues: CATSREPGTGGNTIYF.

This chain connects TRBV18 to TRBJ2-3, with D tentatively TRBD1 (5 bases). Looked up from germline, CDR1 is KGHSH and CDR2 is LQKENI. The CDR3 has 15 amino acids. Trimming left V 2 bases short and J 0 bases short, with 9 bases between. The CDR3 spells CASSPRGSSTDTQYF. CDR3 in DNA: TGTGCCAGCTCACCAAGGGGATCTAGCACAGATACGCAGTATTTT.